This TCR beta chain was recovered during a study of OX40 agonist ivuxolimab in advanced cancers. The study sampled blood at baseline, cycle 4 day 1, and cycle 7 day 1. Some clones are missing from TCRdb's copy, which holds only in-frame ones; the method was immunoSEQ multiplex PCR. The sample shows 70,000 to 95,000 clones, approximately 90% of them seen only once. CDR1 is MDHEN and CDR2 is SYDVKM in the germline V gene. The CDR3 contains 16 residues. The V gene lost 6 bases and the J gene lost 2 bases, with 16 bases spanning the gap. This specimen was CD4+ or CD8+ T cells sorted from blood, taken in a trial of the OX40 agonist ivuxolimab. The V gene is TRBV28, the J gene TRBJ2-2; D perhaps matches TRBD1 (7 bases). This sequence originates from an adult with an advanced solid tumor such as melanoma, head and neck, liver or kidney cancer. The CDR3 region is CASRPAGGINTGELFF. CDR3 sequence (DNA): TGTGCCAGCAGGCCCGCAGGGGGGATAAACACCGGGGAGCTGTTTTTT.